The 4 T cell receptor beta chains in this list originate from one sample, sequenced in a study of cytomegalovirus exposure and HLA in healthy donors. PCR employed 60 Vbeta and 13 Jbeta primers. This table comes from immunoSEQ multiplex PCR, and its TCRdb copy is limited to in-frame clones, with some not included. The sample lists tens of thousands of clones, about 77% occurring once. Sequences were obtained from PBMCs. The receptors stem from a man aged 40-49 years in good health and CMV-seronegative.

The chain employs TRBV9 and TRBJ2-7; the D gene is possibly TRBD1 (5 bases). Germline V gene sequence: CDR1 SGDLS, CDR2 YYNGEE. CDR3 length: 13 amino acids. With 3 bases removed from V and 1 base from J, the gap between germline ends came to 8 bases. The DNA of the CDR3 is TGTGCCAGCAGCGAGGCAGGGTCCTACGAGCAGTACTTC. Translating gives CASSEAGSYEQYF.

This clone was detected only once. This chain links TRBV2 with TRBJ2-5; TRBD1 is a possible D gene (5 bases). The CDR3 has 14 amino acids. The germline V gene encodes CDR1 SNHLY and CDR2 FYNNEI. V lost 6 bases and J lost 2, with 13 bases in between. CDR3 bases: TGTGCCAGCAGGCCAACGGCAGGGCAAGAGACCCAGTACTTC. Protein: CASRPTAGQETQYF.

This clone came up a few times. This chain uses TRBV9 with TRBJ2-7; weak D call: TRBD2 (5 bases). The CDR3 length is 15 residues. Germline CDR1 reads SGDLS; CDR2 reads YYNGEE. The V and J ends lost 9 bases and 5 bases respectively, with 24 bases between them. The CDR3 here is CAIIKKKAAYDEQYF. CDR3 nucleotide sequence: TGTGCCATTATCAAGAAGAAAGCGGCATACGACGAGCAGTACTTC.

Turning to this clone: Distinct nucleotide sequences in the sample also encode this CDR3. J is TRBJ2-3 and V is TRBV5-1; weak D call: TRBD2 (6 bases). This CDR3 has 14 amino acids. With 0 bases removed from V and 1 base from J, the gap between germline ends came to 6 bases. Germline loops: CDR1 SGHRS, CDR2 YFSETQ. CDR3 residues: CASSLGGGTDTQYF. Written as DNA, the CDR3 is TGCGCCAGCAGCTTGGGCGGGGGCACAGATACGCAGTATTTT.